This passage covers 29 T cell receptor beta chains from one sample sequenced in a study of siplizumab effects on memory and regulatory T cells. Method: immunoSEQ multiplex PCR; TCRdb's copy keeps in-frame clones and lacks some. The sample yields 100,000 or so clones, 93% seen once. The sequencing sample was made of non-Treg CD4+ T cells sorted from blood. The receptors were sampled from a human donor in good health.

V gene TRBV7-9 combines with J gene TRBJ1-6; D is undetermined. V lost 2 bases and J 8 bases, leaving 10 bases between the germline ends. Germline V gives CDR1 SEHNR, CDR2 FQNEAQ (reference sequence). The CDR3 length is 14 residues. CDR3 in DNA: TGTGCCAGCAGCTTATTCGGTGGGGATTCACCCCTCCACTTT. Encoded protein: CASSLFGGDSPLHF.

The rearrangement links TRBV28 to TRBJ1-6; 7 bases agree with TRBD1. Trimming removed 6 bases from V and 4 bases from J; junction bases left unmatched: 6. Germline V gives CDR1 MDHEN, CDR2 SYDVKM. The CDR3 runs 15 residues. CDR3 sequence reads: CASSVRGGYNSPLHF. The CDR3 DNA reads as TGTGCCAGCAGCGTCAGGGGGGGGTATAATTCACCCCTCCACTTT.

The rearrangement links TRBV9 to TRBJ2-7, with TRBD2 matching 9 bases. CDR3 length: 17 amino acids. V lost 4 bases to trimming and J lost 7 bases; unmatched junction nucleotides: 18. The germline CDR1 and CDR2 sequences are SGDLS and YYNGEE. The CDR3 DNA follows: TGTGCCAGCAGCCCAGAGGAAGGAGTAGCGGGGGCTGGAGAGCAGTACTTC. This translates into CASSPEEGVAGAGEQYF.

The chain couples TRBV19 to TRBJ1-5, with 7 positions matching TRBD1. J was trimmed by 4 bases and V by 4 bases; bases with no gene match: 7. The CDR3 totals 15 residues. Germline assignment: CDR1 LNHDA and CDR2 SQIVND (reference sequence). The CDR3 DNA reads as TGTGCCAGTAGTACCGGACAGGTTGGGAATCAGCCCCAGCATTTT. Translated: CASSTGQVGNQPQHF.

This clone has a handful of counts. V usage is TRBV7-9 and J usage is TRBJ1-1; 7 positions match TRBD1. CDR3 size: 14 residues. Germline CDR1 is SEHNR and CDR2 is FQNEAQ (reference sequence). J lost 1 base, V lost 6 bases, and 5 bases had no gene match. The CDR3 loop reads CASRKQGQNTEAFF. CDR3 nucleotide sequence: TGTGCCAGCAGAAAACAGGGGCAGAACACTGAAGCTTTCTTT.

The rearrangement joins TRBV5-1 to TRBJ2-5; 8 positions agree with TRBD2. V lost 0 bases, J lost 2 bases, and 6 bases stayed unmatched. The CDR3 totals 16 residues. In germline, CDR1 is SGHRS, CDR2 YFSETQ. In nucleotides, the CDR3 is TGCGCCAGCAGCTTGGTTCTCGGGACTAGTCAAGAGACCCAGTACTTC. It specifies CASSLVLGTSQETQYF.

CDR3 in DNA: TGTGCCTGGAGTGTACAGGGGGCTGGGTGGGAGACCCAGTACTTC. Protein sequence: CAWSVQGAGWETQYF. The chain is built from TRBV30 and TRBJ2-5, with 9 bases aligning to TRBD1. Germline V lookup: CDR1 GTSNPN, CDR2 SVGIG (reference sequence). The CDR3 covers 15 residues. Trimming removed 0 bases from V and 5 bases from J; junction bases left unmatched: 7.

The V call is TRBV7-3, the J call TRBJ1-1; D remains unclear. Per the germline V gene, CDR1 is SGHTA and CDR2 is FQGTGA. The CDR3 has 13 amino acids. The V end was cut by 3 bases, the J end by 2 bases, with 7 bases between. Here the CDR3 DNA reads TGTGCCAGCAGCTTTAACTCTAACACTGAAGCTTTCTTT. It translates to CASSFNSNTEAFF. Complete variable domain (other parts from reference TRBV7-3 and TRBJ1-1): GAGVSQTPSNKVTEKGKYVELRCDPISGHTALYWYRQSLGQGPEFLIYFQGTGAADDSGLPNDRFFAVRPEGSVSTLKIQRTERGDSAVYLCASSFNSNTEAFFGQGTRLTVV.

This clone was seen once. This chain uses TRBV27 with TRBJ2-3; perhaps TRBD1 as D (5 bases). V shed 5 bases and J shed 2 bases, with 20 bases lying between them. This CDR3 is built from 17 residues. Germline values: CDR1 MNHEY, CDR2 SMNVEV (reference sequence). CDR3 loop: CASSNWGARGTTDTQYF. As DNA, the CDR3 is TGTGCCAGCAGTAATTGGGGCGCACGAGGTACCACAGATACGCAGTATTTT.

The chain recombines TRBV5-6 with TRBJ1-6; D is perhaps TRBD1 (5 bases). The CDR3 consists of 16 residues. Trimming left V 1 base short and J 2 bases short, with 10 bases between. The germline V gene encodes CDR1 SGHDT and CDR2 YYEEEE. CDR3 in DNA: TGTGCCAGCAGCTTGCGGGGGGACCCCTATAATTCACCCCTCCACTTT. Protein sequence: CASSLRGDPYNSPLHF. Based on the CDR3 plus reference TRBV5-6 and TRBJ1-6, the full variable domain is DAGVTQSPTHLIKTRGQQVTLRCSPKSGHDTVSWYQQALGQGPQFIFQYYEEEERQRGNFPDRFSGHQFPNYSSELNVNALLLGDSALYLCASSLRGDPYNSPLHFGNGTRLTVT.

This chain connects TRBV30 to TRBJ2-4; D gene uncertain. From germline, CDR1 is GTSNPN and CDR2 SVGIG (reference sequence). This CDR3 contains 15 residues. Deletions cut 2 bases from V and 0 bases from J, with 11 bases between. CDR3 sequence reads: CAWSLGILAKNIQYF. CDR3 DNA sequence: TGTGCCTGGAGTTTAGGAATTCTAGCCAAAAACATTCAGTACTTC.

The chain employs TRBV12-5 and TRBJ1-1, with 8 bases identical to TRBD1. V was pared by 1 base and J by 0 bases, with 10 bases of the junction left unmatched. CDR1 is LGHNT, CDR2 FRNRAP, per germline. This CDR3 is 18 amino acids long. The CDR3, as DNA: TGTGCTAGTGGTTTGGGATCAGGGGGCCCCACTATGAACACTGAAGCTTTCTTT. Translation: CASGLGSGGPTMNTEAFF. Variable domain in full (rest from reference TRBV12-5 and TRBJ1-1): DARVTQTPRHKVTEMGQEVTMRCQPILGHNTVFWYRQTMMQGLELLAYFRNRAPLDDSGMPKDRFSAEMPDATLATLKIQPSEPRDSAVYFCASGLGSGGPTMNTEAFFGQGTRLTVV.

This rearrangement joins TRBV4-1 to TRBJ1-4; a weak D match, TRBD1 (5 bases). This CDR3 spans 15 amino acids. Trimming cost V 3 bases and J 7 bases, with 15 bases left between them. Germline values: CDR1 MGHRA, CDR2 YSYEKL. The CDR3 bases are TGCGCCAGCAGCCACCCGCAGAGGGGAAGTGAAAAACTGTTTTTT. Its protein is CASSHPQRGSEKLFF.

J is TRBJ1-2 and V is TRBV10-3; D uncertain. CDR1 ENHRY and CDR2 SYGVKD come from the germline V gene. V lost 11 bases, J lost 6 bases, and 13 bases lay in between. CDR3 length equals 11 residues. Here the CDR3 reads CAHQSKDGYTF. DNA of the CDR3: TGTGCCCATCAGTCTAAGGATGGCTACACCTTC.

The gene calls are TRBV28 and TRBJ1-2; D is possibly TRBD1 (6 bases). The germline V gene encodes CDR1 MDHEN and CDR2 SYDVKM. V lost 7 bases and J lost 0, with 18 bases in between. The CDR3 is 16 residues long. The CDR3 loop reads CASTVAGTQSNYGYTF. The CDR3 coding sequence is TGTGCCAGCACAGTTGCAGGGACACAGTCTAACTATGGCTACACCTTC.

The rearrangement joins TRBV7-3 to TRBJ2-1, with 11 bases aligning to TRBD1. Trimming at V came to 5 bases and at J to 9 bases, leaving 15 bases not matched to a gene. Per the germline V gene, CDR1 is SGHTA and CDR2 is FQGTGA. The CDR3 is 17 residues long. The CDR3 bases are TGTGCCAGCAGCGCCGGAAGGACAGGGGGCATATCAAGTGAGCAGTTCTTC. As protein: CASSAGRTGGISSEQFF.

The V call is TRBV6-5, the J call TRBJ2-7; possibly TRBD1 or TRBD2 for D (5 bases each). The germline gives CDR1 MNHEY, CDR2 SVGAGI. The V end lost 0 bases, the J end lost 7 bases, and 10 bases lay between the germline ends. The CDR3 is 13 amino acids. CDR3 amino acids: CASSYSRGEEQYF. For the CDR3, the DNA is TGTGCCAGCAGTTACTCAAGGGGAGAGGAGCAGTACTTC.

The J gene is TRBJ1-2, the V gene TRBV7-2, with 9 positions matching TRBD1. Germline-derived CDR1 and CDR2 are SGHTA and FQGNSA. The CDR3 has 15 amino acids. V gave up 5 bases and J gave up 1 base; unmatched junction bases: 5. This chain's CDR3 is CASSPTGGYNYGYTF. CDR3 DNA sequence: TGTGCCAGCAGCCCGACAGGGGGGTATAACTATGGCTACACCTTC.

The rearrangement links TRBV7-2 to TRBJ1-5; D perhaps matches TRBD1 (5 bases). The germline gives CDR1 SGHTA, CDR2 FQGNSA. The CDR3 spans 13 residues. V lost 3 bases and J lost 4, with 7 bases in between. In nucleotides, the CDR3 is TGTGCCAGCAGCTTCGACAGAAATCAGCCCCAGCATTTT. It is translated as CASSFDRNQPQHF.

The chain uses TRBV19 and TRBJ2-2; TRBD1 is a possible D gene (6 bases). V was trimmed by 7 bases and J by 1 base, leaving 16 bases between them. Germline-derived CDR1 and CDR2 are LNHDA and SQIVND (reference sequence). This CDR3 region has 16 residues. The CDR3, as DNA: TGTGCCAGTAAAAGACAGGTAGGGGGGAACACCGGGGAGCTGTTTTTT. It codes for CASKRQVGGNTGELFF.

The J gene is TRBJ1-1, the V gene TRBV7-3; D gene ambiguous. Trimming cost V 4 bases and J 3 bases, with 9 bases left between them. Germline lookup yields CDR1 SGHTA and CDR2 FQGTGA. The CDR3 consists of 13 residues. The CDR3 DNA is TGTGCCAGCAGCTCCCACCGGGACACTGAAGCTTTCTTT. This gives the protein CASSSHRDTEAFF.

The genes are TRBV21-1 and TRBJ2-3; the table's D call TRBD2 went unverified against the DNA. TRBV21-1 is designated a pseudogene. The CDR3 loop spans 20 amino acids. The CDR3 loop is CASSISGLAGGSFGTDTQYF. The DNA for the CDR3 is TGTGCCAGCAGCATCTCGGGCTTAGCGGGGGGGTCTTTCGGCACAGATACGCAGTATTTT.

The chain joins TRBV10-3 to TRBJ1-1; 11 positions agree with TRBD1. This CDR3 spans 13 amino acids. Germline V lookup: CDR1 ENHRY, CDR2 SYGVKD. Germline trimming cut 9 bases from V and 7 bases from J; bases unmatched to any gene: 7. The CDR3 loop reads CAIGTGGISEAFF. The CDR3, as DNA: TGTGCCATTGGGACAGGGGGAATCAGTGAAGCTTTCTTT.

The chain is built from TRBV7-6 and TRBJ2-1; 13 positions match TRBD2. J gave up 9 bases and V 6 bases, and 8 bases lay outside the gene matches. The CDR3 has 15 residues. Germline CDR1 is SGHVS and CDR2 is FNYEAQ. The CDR3 region has the DNA TGTGCCAGCAGTTATACTAGCGGGGGGGCCACTGAGCAGTTCTTC. It codes for CASSYTSGGATEQFF.

The rearrangement links TRBV28 to TRBJ1-1; no clear D. The germline V gene has CDR1 MDHEN and CDR2 SYDVKM. V was pared by 7 bases and J by 1 base, with 7 bases between. The CDR3 is 12 residues long. CDR3 residues: CASIRKNTEAFF. DNA for the CDR3: TGTGCCAGCATTAGGAAGAACACTGAAGCTTTCTTT.

V usage is TRBV11-2 and J usage is TRBJ1-6, with a tentative D call TRBD1 (6 bases). The CDR3 spans 13 residues. V was cut by 8 bases and J by 6 bases, with 11 bases left in between. Germline-derived CDR1 and CDR2 are SGHAT and FQNNGV. CDR3 DNA sequence: TGTGCCAGCCGGACAGCCCCTAATTCACCCCTCCACTTT. This codes for CASRTAPNSPLHF.

The CDR3 is CASSQALGAIGQYF. The CDR3 region has the DNA TGTGCCAGCAGCCAAGCTTTAGGGGCGATCGGGCAGTACTTC. The chain has TRBV4-2 and TRBJ2-7, with TRBD1 as a possible D gene (5 bases). Germline V CDR1 and CDR2: LGHNA, YNFKEQ. Between the trimmed V and J ends, which lost 1 base and 9 bases, there was a span of 16 bases. The CDR3 runs to 14 residues.

This clone was detected once. The chain employs TRBV5-1 and TRBJ1-2, with 8 bases fitting TRBD1. V gave up 3 bases and J gave up 3 bases; unmatched junction bases: 4. The CDR3 totals 14 residues. Germline CDR1 reads SGHRS; CDR2 reads YFSETQ. This chain's CDR3 is CASSSKGQDYGYTF. DNA of the CDR3: TGCGCCAGCAGCTCGAAGGGACAGGACTATGGCTACACCTTC.

The chain is built from TRBV28 and TRBJ1-1; unclear D gene. The CDR3 is 13 amino acids. Trimming removed 3 bases from V and 7 bases from J, with 12 bases in between. CDR1 is MDHEN, CDR2 SYDVKM, per germline. DNA of the CDR3: TGTGCCAGCAGTTTGTTTGTGGAGGATGAAGCTTTCTTT. It codes for CASSLFVEDEAFF.